This T cell receptor (beta chain) is drawn from a study of T cells expressing NK-cell markers. Scientists made TCR beta cDNA using 5'RACE template switching with UMIs. Each CDR3 protein gets one entry in TCRdb, which reprocessed the 5' RACE reads and gives no DNA. This table lists some 390,000 distinct CDR3 sequences. CDR3 size: 13 residues. This TCR derives from a woman aged 50 to 60 in good health. Sequencing was done on a sample of blood T cells: a sorted CD56 or NKG2C T cell subset, CD4+ or CD8+ T cells, or bulk PBMC T cells (not recorded which). This chain connects TRBV12-3 or TRBV12-4 to TRBJ2-3. This CDR3 is CASSIGVMDTQYF.